These T cell receptor beta chains were read from a single sample in a study of cytomegalovirus exposure and HLA in healthy donors. Profiling relied on immunoSEQ multiplex PCR, and the TCRdb table lists in-frame clones only, not all of them. The table includes about 120,000 clones, 77% detected once. Source material: PBMCs. These receptors originate from a man younger than 35 in good health and CMV-seropositive. Both conserved end residues are part of each CDR3. The D gene is left open where the match is weak. Expanded clones get a size class; other rows say once, few or many, or leave the size out.

-	-	TRBV6-5	TRBJ2-7	TGTGCCGCCCGGCAGGGGCCCAACACAGAGCAGTACTTC	CAARQGPNTEQYF
-	TRBD1	TRBV6-5	TRBJ2-7	TGTGCCAGCAGTGAGGACAGGGGGCTCTACGAGCAGTACTTC	CASSEDRGLYEQYF
-	-	TRBV18	TRBJ1-1	TGTGCCAGCTCCATGGACAGCTTAGGGACTGAAGCTTTCTTT	CASSMDSLGTEAFF
-	TRBD2	TRBV14	TRBJ2-2	TGTGCCAGCAGTGAAGGACTAGCGTACACCGGGGAGCTGTTTTTT	CASSEGLAYTGELFF
-	TRBD1	TRBV6-5	TRBJ2-7	TGTGCCAGCAGTGGACAGGGGGCTACCTCCTACGAGCAGTACTTC	CASSGQGATSYEQYF
-	-	TRBV19	TRBJ1-1	TGTGCCAGTAGTATACGCGTAATGAACACTGAAGCTTTCTTT	CASSIRVMNTEAFF
-	-	TRBV11-2	TRBJ2-1	TGTGCCAGCGGAGGGACAGCCCATGAGCAGTTCTTC	CASGGTAHEQFF
once	-	TRBV7-7	TRBJ2-5	TGTGCTAGCAGCCAAGTGCTCGACCCAAGGAGGGAGACCCAGTACTTC	CASSQVLDPRRETQYF
-	-	TRBV2	TRBJ1-2	TGTGCCAGCCGTAACCCATCAGATGGCTACACCTTC	CASRNPSDGYTF
-	-	TRBV5-3	TRBJ2-2	TGTGCCAGAAGCTTGGGTTTAGGGGGTAAATTCTGGAACACCGGGGAGCTGTTTTTT	CARSLGLGGKFWNTGELFF
-	-	TRBV7-9	TRBJ1-5	TGTGCCAGCAGCCCGGCAGGAGGGCATCAGCCCCAGCATTTT	CASSPAGGHQPQHF
few	-	TRBV6-4	TRBJ2-7	TGTGCCAGCAGTGGGCCATACGAGCAGTACTTC	CASSGPYEQYF
-	TRBD1	TRBV6-6	TRBJ2-2	TGTGCCAGCAGTTGGGGACAGGGAGGCACCGGGGAGCTGTTTTTT	CASSWGQGGTGELFF
-	-	TRBV9	TRBJ2-7	TGTGCCAGCAGCGTGTCGTCCGGTCTCTACGAGCAGTACTTC	CASSVSSGLYEQYF
few	TRBD1	TRBV28	TRBJ2-4	TGTGCCAGCAGCCGGGGACAGAATCTAGCCAAAAACATTCAGTACTTC	CASSRGQNLAKNIQYF
-	-	TRBV18	TRBJ1-2	TGTGCCAGCTCACCACCGGGACTTCGTCTTACCTTC	CASSPPGLRLTF
-	TRBD2	TRBV6-5	TRBJ2-6	TGTGCCAGCAAAAGCGGGGGCTCTGGGGCCAACGTCCTGACTTTC	CASKSGGSGANVLTF
few	-	TRBV6-1	TRBJ1-3	TGTGCCAGCAGCGTCGTATTCCCTGGAAACACCATATATTTT	CASSVVFPGNTIYF
-	-	TRBV15	TRBJ1-1	TGTGCCACCAGCGGCGACAGGCCCTCCGAAGCTTTCTTT	CATSGDRPSEAFF
-	-	TRBV6-5	TRBJ2-1	TGTGCCAGCAGTTACAGTAGGGGGGGATACAATGAGCAGTTCTTC	CASSYSRGGYNEQFF
-	-	TRBV4-1	TRBJ2-1	TGCGCCAGCAGCCAAGTTCAATCTAGTGAGCAGTTCTTC	CASSQVQSSEQFF
-	TRBD1	TRBV5-1	TRBJ2-6	TGCGCCAGCCTTCCCCTGGGACAGGGGGCCCTCGCGGCGTCTGGGGCCAACGTCCTGACTTTC	CASLPLGQGALAASGANVLTF
-	TRBD1	TRBV7-9	TRBJ1-2	TGTGCCAGCTCGACAGGGAGCCATGGCTACACCTTC	CASSTGSHGYTF
few	TRBD2	TRBV15	TRBJ2-2	TGTGCCACCAGCAGAGATCTAGCGGCGAACACCGGGGAGCTGTTTTTT	CATSRDLAANTGELFF
-	TRBD1	TRBV7-9	TRBJ1-1	TGTGCCAGCAGCTTTAGCGTAGGGACAGGAGTCTTTAGTAACACTGAAGCTTTCTTT	CASSFSVGTGVFSNTEAFF
-	-	TRBV19	TRBJ2-1	TGTGCCAGTAGTATTACTCAAATCTCCTACAATGAGCAGTTCTTC	CASSITQISYNEQFF
-	TRBD1	TRBV5-1	TRBJ2-7	TGCGCCAGCAGCCGACAGGGGGACTACGAGCAGTACTTC	CASSRQGDYEQYF
-	TRBD1	TRBV27	TRBJ1-5	TGTGCCAGCAGTTTATCAGCCACAGGCAACAGGGGTCAGCCCCAGCATTTT	CASSLSATGNRGQPQHF
-	TRBD1	TRBV19	TRBJ1-4	TGTGCCAGTACCCTACGACAGGGAGGCGAAAAACTGTTTTTT	CASTLRQGGEKLFF
-	TRBD1	TRBV30	TRBJ1-3	TGTGCCTGGAGTGACCGGACAGGGAAGAGGAACACCATATATTTT	CAWSDRTGKRNTIYF
few	-	TRBV27	TRBJ1-1	TGTGCCAGCAGTCTGGGACATCCGAAGGGCACTGAAGCTTTCTTT	CASSLGHPKGTEAFF
few	-	TRBV6-1	TRBJ1-2	TGTGCCAGCAGTGAAGAGACACTTCCCAACTATGGCTACACCTTC	CASSEETLPNYGYTF
-	TRBD1	TRBV12-5	TRBJ2-7	TGTGCTAGTGGTTTGGTATTGGGGACAGGACCTTACGAGCAGTACTTC	CASGLVLGTGPYEQYF